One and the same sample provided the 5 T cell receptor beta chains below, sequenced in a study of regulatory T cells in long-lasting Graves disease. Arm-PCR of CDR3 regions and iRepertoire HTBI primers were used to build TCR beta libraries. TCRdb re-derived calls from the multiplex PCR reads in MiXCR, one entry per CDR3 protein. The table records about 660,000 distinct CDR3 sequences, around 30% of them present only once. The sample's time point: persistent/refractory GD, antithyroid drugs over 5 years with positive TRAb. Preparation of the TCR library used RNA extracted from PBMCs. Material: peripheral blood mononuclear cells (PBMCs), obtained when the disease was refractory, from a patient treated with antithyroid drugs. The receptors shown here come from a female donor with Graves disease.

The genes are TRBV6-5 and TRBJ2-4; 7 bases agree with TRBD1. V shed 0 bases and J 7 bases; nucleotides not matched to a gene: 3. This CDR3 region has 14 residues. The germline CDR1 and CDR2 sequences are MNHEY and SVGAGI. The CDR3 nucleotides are TGTGCCAGCAGTTACTCGGGCAGGGGGAACATTCAGTACTTC. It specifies CASSYSGRGNIQYF.

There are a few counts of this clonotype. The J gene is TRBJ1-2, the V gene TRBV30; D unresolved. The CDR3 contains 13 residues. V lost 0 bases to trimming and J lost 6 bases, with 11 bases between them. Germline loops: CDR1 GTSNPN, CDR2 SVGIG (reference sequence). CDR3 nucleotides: TGTGCCTGGAGTGTCGCCTTCGGCGATGGCTACACCTTC. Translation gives CAWSVAFGDGYTF.

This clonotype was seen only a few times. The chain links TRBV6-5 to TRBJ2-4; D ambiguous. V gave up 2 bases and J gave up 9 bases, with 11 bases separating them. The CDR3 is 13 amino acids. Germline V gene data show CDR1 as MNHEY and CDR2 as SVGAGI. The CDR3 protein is CASSYAAGGIQYF. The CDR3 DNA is TGTGCCAGCAGTTACGCAGCCGGTGGCATTCAGTACTTC.

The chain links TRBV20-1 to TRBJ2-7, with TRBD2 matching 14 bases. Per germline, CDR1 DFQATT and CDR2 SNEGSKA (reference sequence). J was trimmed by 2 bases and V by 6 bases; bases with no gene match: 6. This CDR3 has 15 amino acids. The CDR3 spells CSATGTSGRTYEQYF. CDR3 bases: TGCAGTGCCACCGGGACTAGCGGGAGAACCTACGAGCAGTACTTC.

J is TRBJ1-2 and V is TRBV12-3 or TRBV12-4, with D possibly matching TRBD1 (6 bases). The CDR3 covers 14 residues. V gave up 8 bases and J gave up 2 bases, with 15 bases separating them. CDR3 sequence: CASRHGGANYGYTF. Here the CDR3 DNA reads TGTGCCAGCCGCCACGGGGGGGCCAACTATGGCTACACCTTC.